The clone carrying this TCR beta chain was counted between two and nine times. Alongside a J-beta primer mix, a sample-barcoded 5' primer served in a second PCR lasting roughly 7 to 11 cycles. A single record per CDR3 protein comes from TCRdb applying MiXCR to the 5' RACE reads. The table has approximately 850,000 distinct CDR3 sequences, 55% to 70% seen once. This entry is derived from a study of blood T cells in healthy people across ages. From germline, CDR1 is DFQATT and CDR2 SNEGSKA (reference sequence). CDR3 length equals 15 residues. V gave up 0 bases and J gave up 6 bases, with 17 bases separating them.

This TCR came from a man in his thirties or forties in good health. The gene calls are TRBV20-1 and TRBJ1-2; a possible D gene is TRBD1 (5 bases). The specimen sequenced was blood. The CDR3, as DNA: TGCAGTGCTAGAGACTTGGCGCAGGGCAGACATGGCTACACCTTC. It is translated as CSARDLAQGRHGYTF.